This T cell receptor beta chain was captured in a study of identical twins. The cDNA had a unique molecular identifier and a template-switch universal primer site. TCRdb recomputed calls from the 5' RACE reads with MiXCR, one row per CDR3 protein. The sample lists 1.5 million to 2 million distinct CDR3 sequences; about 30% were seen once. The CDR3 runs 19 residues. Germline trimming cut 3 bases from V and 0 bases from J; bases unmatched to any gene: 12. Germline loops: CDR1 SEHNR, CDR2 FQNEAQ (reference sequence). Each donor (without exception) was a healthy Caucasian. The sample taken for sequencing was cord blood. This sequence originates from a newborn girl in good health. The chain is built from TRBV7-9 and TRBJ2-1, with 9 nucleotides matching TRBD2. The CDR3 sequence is CASSFGSGSMKSSYNEQFF. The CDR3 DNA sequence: TGTGCCAGCAGCTTTGGTAGCGGGAGTATGAAGAGCTCCTACAATGAGCAGTTCTTC.